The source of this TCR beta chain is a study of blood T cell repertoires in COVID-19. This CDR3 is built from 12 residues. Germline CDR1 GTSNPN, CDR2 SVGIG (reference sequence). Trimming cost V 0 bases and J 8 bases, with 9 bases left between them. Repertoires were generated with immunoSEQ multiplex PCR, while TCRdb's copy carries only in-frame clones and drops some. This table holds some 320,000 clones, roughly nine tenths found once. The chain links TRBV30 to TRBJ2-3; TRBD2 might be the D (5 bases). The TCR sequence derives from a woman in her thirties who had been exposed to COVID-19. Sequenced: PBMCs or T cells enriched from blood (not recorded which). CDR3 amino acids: CAWSVIATTQYF. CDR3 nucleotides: TGTGCCTGGAGTGTAATAGCGACTACGCAGTATTTT.